A single sample is the source of the 4 T cell receptor beta chains below, sequenced in a study of control samples from healthy donors and cancer patients. Profiling relied on immunoSEQ multiplex PCR, and the TCRdb table lists in-frame clones only, not all of them. Of some 54,000 clones in the sample, around 97% were seen once. Sequenced: blood. The receptors derive from a woman aged 25 to 45 in good health.

This sequence joins TRBV9 and TRBJ1-1; 7 positions agree with TRBD1. The CDR3 is 15 amino acids. J gave up 0 bases and V 0 bases, and 2 bases lay outside the gene matches. Looked up from germline, CDR1 is SGDLS and CDR2 is YYNGEE. In DNA, the CDR3 is TGTGCCAGCAGCGTAGCGGGACAGATGAACACTGAAGCTTTCTTT. Translation gives CASSVAGQMNTEAFF.

The V and J genes are TRBV4-1 and TRBJ2-7, with 9 bases fitting TRBD2. The CDR3 is 17 residues long. Germline trimming cut 1 base from V and 3 bases from J; bases unmatched to any gene: 10. Germline V gene lookup returns CDR1 MGHRA and CDR2 YSYEKL. CDR3 loop: CASSQVWFSGGVYEQYF. The DNA for the CDR3 is TGCGCCAGCAGCCAAGTTTGGTTTAGCGGGGGAGTCTACGAGCAGTACTTC.

The chain recombines TRBV19 with TRBJ2-1; TRBD2 aligns across 9 bases. The germline V gene encodes CDR1 LNHDA and CDR2 SQIVND (reference sequence). V lost 4 bases and J lost 2; bases outside the gene matches: 9. This CDR3 comprises 17 residues. The CDR3 bases are TGTGCCAGTAGTACCCCTCCTACTAGCGGGCCCTACAATGAGCAGTTCTTC. Residues: CASSTPPTSGPYNEQFF. Based on the CDR3 plus reference TRBV19 and TRBJ2-1, the full variable domain is DGGITQSPKYLFRKEGQNVTLSCEQNLNHDAMYWYRQDPGQGLRLIYYSQIVNDFQKGDIAEGYSVSREKKESFPLTVTSAQKNPTAFYLCASSTPPTSGPYNEQFFGPGTRLTVL.

This sequence joins TRBV28 and TRBJ1-2; D is unclear. The CDR3 length is 13 residues. V dropped 7 bases and J dropped 4 bases, with 13 bases sitting between them. Germline V CDR1 and CDR2: MDHEN, SYDVKM. The CDR3 sequence is CASNPVRSYGYTF. In nucleotides, the CDR3 is TGTGCCAGCAACCCCGTCAGGAGCTATGGCTACACCTTC.